These T cell receptor beta chains were read from a single sample in a study of T cell repertoires in cytomegalovirus infection. TCRdb re-called the reads with MiXCR, one entry per CDR3 protein. The sample records roughly 760,000 distinct CDR3 sequences, 35% to 45% being singletons. The sample taken for sequencing was PBMCs. The source of these receptors is a human donor in good health (CMV status not recorded). Some clones in this sample may be carry-over from other donors' samples. Each CDR3 is given without its conserved first and last residue. D genes are given only for firm matches. A clone size is listed for some rows: how often the clone was seen (once, few, many), or a class if it is expanded.

TRBJ1-2 TRBV27 - TRBD1 ASSLQTGAIYGYT
TRBJ1-1 TRBV7-8 - - ASSKRISYTEAF
TRBJ1-3 TRBV7-9 - - ASSLASEGVSGNTIY
TRBJ1-3 TRBV7-9 - - ASSFGRVYGNTIY
TRBJ2-1 TRBV11-1 few - ASKLTLRGQSSYNEQF
TRBJ1-1 TRBV14 - TRBD1 ASSRAGGAF
TRBJ1-1 TRBV19 - - ASSEGGRGNTEAF
TRBJ2-3 TRBV20-1 - - SGGPAEGTDTQY
TRBJ1-1 TRBV10-3 few - AITMGLNTEAF
TRBJ2-3 TRBV12-3/TRBV12-4 - - ASPLYPSSTDTQY
TRBJ1-1 TRBV4-2 - - ASSQVQPQTALVPNTEAF
TRBJ1-3 TRBV4-1 - TRBD1 ASSQDRGGQGAPVY
TRBJ2-1 TRBV5-4 - TRBD1 ASSSLQQGARYNEQF
TRBJ2-1 TRBV10-3 many - AISEGLQEYNEQF
TRBJ2-1 TRBV6-8 - TRBD2 ARSSLAGGYNEQF
TRBJ1-2 TRBV12-3/TRBV12-4 few - ASRSENRVYGYT
TRBJ2-7 TRBV28 few TRBD1 ASRGPGQGWSEQY
TRBJ2-3 TRBV7-2 few TRBD2 ASSGLAGPTDTQY
TRBJ2-5 TRBV28 - - ASSPVDHSQETQY
TRBJ1-2 TRBV20-1 - - SAPELRGSYGYT
TRBJ2-3 TRBV28 - - ASSSTGRSDTQY
TRBJ2-5 TRBV15 - - ATSRDIARETQY
TRBJ1-1 TRBV24-1 - - ATSPDSGTEAF
TRBJ2-1 TRBV6-6 - TRBD2 ASSYSITAGDFPYNEQF
TRBJ2-1 TRBV15 - TRBD1 ATISGTGGYNEQF
TRBJ2-5 TRBV20-1 - TRBD2 SASLSSGEETQY
TRBJ2-3 TRBV7-8 - TRBD2 ASSLNTPLAEGSTDTQY
TRBJ1-5 TRBV20-1 - TRBD1 SAGAGTGWGQPQH
TRBJ2-5 TRBV11-2 few - ASRSRWIGETQY
TRBJ2-1 TRBV2 - TRBD2 ASKASLAGNNEQF
TRBJ1-6 TRBV11-2 few TRBD1 ASSLLGRGLSPLH